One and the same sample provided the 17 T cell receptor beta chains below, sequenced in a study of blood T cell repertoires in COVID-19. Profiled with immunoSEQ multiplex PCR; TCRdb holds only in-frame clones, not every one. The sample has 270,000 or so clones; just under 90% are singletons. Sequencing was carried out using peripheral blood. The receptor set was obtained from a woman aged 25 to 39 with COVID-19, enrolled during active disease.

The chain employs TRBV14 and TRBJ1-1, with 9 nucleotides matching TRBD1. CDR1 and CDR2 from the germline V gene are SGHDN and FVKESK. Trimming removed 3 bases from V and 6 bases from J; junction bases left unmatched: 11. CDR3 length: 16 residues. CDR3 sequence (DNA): TGTGCCAGCAGCCACCGACCGGGACAGGGCCCTCCTGAAGCTTTCTTT. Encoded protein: CASSHRPGQGPPEAFF. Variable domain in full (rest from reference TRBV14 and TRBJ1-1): EAGVTQFPSHSVIEKGQTVTLRCDPISGHDNLYWYRRVMGKEIKFLLHFVKESKQDESGMPNNRFLAERTGGTYSTLKVQPAELEDSGVYFCASSHRPGQGPPEAFFGQGTRLTVV.

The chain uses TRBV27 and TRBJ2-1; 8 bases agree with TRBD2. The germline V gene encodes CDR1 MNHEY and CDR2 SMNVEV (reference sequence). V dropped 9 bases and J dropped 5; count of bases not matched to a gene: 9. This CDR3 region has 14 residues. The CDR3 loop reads CASSERGPDNEQFF. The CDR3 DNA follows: TGTGCCAGTTCTGAGCGGGGGCCTGACAATGAGCAGTTCTTC.

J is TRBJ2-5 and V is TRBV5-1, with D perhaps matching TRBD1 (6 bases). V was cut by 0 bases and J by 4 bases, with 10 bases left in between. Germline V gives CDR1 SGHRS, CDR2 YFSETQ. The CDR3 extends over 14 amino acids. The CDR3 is CASSLDTGRETQYF. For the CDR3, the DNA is TGCGCCAGCAGCTTGGATACAGGGAGAGAGACCCAGTACTTC.

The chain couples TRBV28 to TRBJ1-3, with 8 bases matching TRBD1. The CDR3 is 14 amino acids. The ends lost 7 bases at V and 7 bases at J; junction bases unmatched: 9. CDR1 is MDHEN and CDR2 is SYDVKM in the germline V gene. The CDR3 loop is CASNRLQGANTIYF. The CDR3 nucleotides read TGTGCCAGCAACCGACTCCAGGGGGCGAACACCATATATTTT.

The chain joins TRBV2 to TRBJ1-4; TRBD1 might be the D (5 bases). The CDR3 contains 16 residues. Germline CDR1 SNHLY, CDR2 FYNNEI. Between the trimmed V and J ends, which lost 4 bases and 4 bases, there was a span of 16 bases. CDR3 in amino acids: CASSVMGTGLNEKLFF. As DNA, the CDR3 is TGTGCCAGCAGTGTGATGGGGACGGGACTTAATGAAAAACTGTTTTTT.

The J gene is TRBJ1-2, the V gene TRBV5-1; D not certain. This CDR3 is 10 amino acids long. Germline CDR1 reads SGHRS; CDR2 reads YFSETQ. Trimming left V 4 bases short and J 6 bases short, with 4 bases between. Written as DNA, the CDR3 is TGCGCCAGCAGCCTCGATGGCTACACCTTC. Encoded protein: CASSLDGYTF.

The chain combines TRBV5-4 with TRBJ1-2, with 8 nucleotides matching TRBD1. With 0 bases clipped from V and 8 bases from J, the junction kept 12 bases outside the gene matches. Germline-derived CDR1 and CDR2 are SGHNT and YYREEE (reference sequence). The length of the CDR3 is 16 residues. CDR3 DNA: TGTGCCAGCAGCTTGGCCAGGGACAGGAGCCTCGGGGGCTACACCTTC. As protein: CASSLARDRSLGGYTF.

CDR3 nucleotides: TGTGCCAGTAGTCAAACAAGCTCTGGAAACACCATATATTTT. This gives the protein CASSQTSSGNTIYF. The chain joins TRBV19 to TRBJ1-3; D unresolved. The CDR3 consists of 14 residues. Trimming took 5 bases from V and 0 from J, leaving 8 bases between them. Germline V gives CDR1 LNHDA, CDR2 SQIVND (reference sequence).

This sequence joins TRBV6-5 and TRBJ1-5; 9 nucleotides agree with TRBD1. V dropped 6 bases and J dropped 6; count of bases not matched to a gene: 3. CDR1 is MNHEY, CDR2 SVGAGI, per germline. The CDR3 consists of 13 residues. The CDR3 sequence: CASRGTGTQPQHF. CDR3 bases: TGTGCCAGCAGGGGGACAGGGACTCAGCCCCAGCATTTT.

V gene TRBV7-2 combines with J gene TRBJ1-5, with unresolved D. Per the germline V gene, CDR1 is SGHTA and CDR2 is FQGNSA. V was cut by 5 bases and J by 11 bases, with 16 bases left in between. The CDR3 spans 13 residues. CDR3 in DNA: TGTGCCAGCAGCCCTCGGAGCCGATCAGCCCAGCATTTT. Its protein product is CASSPRSRSAQHF. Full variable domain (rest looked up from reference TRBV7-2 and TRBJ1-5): GAGVSQSPSNKVTEKGKDVELRCDPISGHTALYWYRQSLGQGLEFLIYFQGNSAPDKSGLPSDRFSAERTGGSVSTLTIQRTQQEDSAVYLCASSPRSRSAQHFGDGTRLSIL.

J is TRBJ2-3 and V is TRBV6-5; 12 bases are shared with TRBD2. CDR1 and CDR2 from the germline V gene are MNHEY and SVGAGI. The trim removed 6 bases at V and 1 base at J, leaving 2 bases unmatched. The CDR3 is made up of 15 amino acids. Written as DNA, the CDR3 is TGTGCCAGCAGGAGGACTAGCGGGGGCACAGATACGCAGTATTTT. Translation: CASRRTSGGTDTQYF.

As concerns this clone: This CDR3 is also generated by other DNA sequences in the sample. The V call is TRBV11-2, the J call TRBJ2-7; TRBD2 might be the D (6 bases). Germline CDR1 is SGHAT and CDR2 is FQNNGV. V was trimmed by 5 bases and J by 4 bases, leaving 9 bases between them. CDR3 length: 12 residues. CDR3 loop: CASSPRGYEQYF. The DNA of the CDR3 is TGTGCCAGCAGCCCCCGGGGGTACGAGCAGTACTTC. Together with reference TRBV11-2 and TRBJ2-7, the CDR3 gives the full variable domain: EAGVAQSPRYKIIEKRQSVAFWCNPISGHATLYWYQQILGQGPKLLIQFQNNGVVDDSQLPKDRFSAERLKGVDSTLKIQPAKLEDSAVYLCASSPRGYEQYFGPGTRLTVT.

The CDR3 DNA follows: TGCGCCAGCAGCCCTCAATCTGACTCTCCCGGGTTCTTC. Its protein product is CASSPQSDSPGFF. The chain combines TRBV5-1 with TRBJ2-1; D uncertain. The CDR3 runs 13 residues. From germline, CDR1 is SGHRS and CDR2 YFSETQ. Deletions cut 4 bases from V and 15 bases from J, with 20 bases between. Supplemented by reference TRBV5-1 and TRBJ2-1, the full variable domain reads KAGVTQTPRYLIKTRGQQVTLSCSPISGHRSVSWYQQTPGQGLQFLFEYFSETQRNKGNFPGRFSGRQFSNSRSEMNVSTLELGDSALYLCASSPQSDSPGFFGPGTRLTVL.

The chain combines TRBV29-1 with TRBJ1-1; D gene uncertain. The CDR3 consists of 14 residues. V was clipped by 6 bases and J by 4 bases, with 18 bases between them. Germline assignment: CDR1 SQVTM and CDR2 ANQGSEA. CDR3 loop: CSVELRGLITEAFF. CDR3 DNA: TGCAGCGTCGAACTGCGGGGTCTCATCACTGAAGCTTTCTTT.

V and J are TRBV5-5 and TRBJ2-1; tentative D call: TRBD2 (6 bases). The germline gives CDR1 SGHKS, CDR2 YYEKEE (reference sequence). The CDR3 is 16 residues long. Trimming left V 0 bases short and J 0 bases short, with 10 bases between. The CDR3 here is CASSLARGSSYNEQFF. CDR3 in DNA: TGTGCCAGCAGCTTGGCCCGGGGGAGCTCCTACAATGAGCAGTTCTTC.

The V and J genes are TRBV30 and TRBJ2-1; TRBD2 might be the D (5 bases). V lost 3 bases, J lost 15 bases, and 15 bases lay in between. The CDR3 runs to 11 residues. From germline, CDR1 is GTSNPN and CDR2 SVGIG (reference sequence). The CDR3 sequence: CAWSTSISWFF. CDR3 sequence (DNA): TGTGCCTGGAGCACTAGTATCTCTTGGTTCTTC.

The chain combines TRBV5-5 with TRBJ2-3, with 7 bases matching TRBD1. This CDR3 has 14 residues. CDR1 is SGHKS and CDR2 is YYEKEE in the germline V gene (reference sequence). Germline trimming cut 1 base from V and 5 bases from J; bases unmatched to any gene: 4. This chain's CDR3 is CASSLSAGGDTQYF. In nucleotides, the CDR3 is TGTGCCAGCAGCTTGTCGGCAGGGGGAGATACGCAGTATTTT. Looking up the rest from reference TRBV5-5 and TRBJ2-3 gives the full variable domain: DAGVTQSPTHLIKTRGQQVTLRCSPISGHKSVSWYQQVLGQGPQFIFQYYEKEERGRGNFPDRFSARQFPNYSSELNVNALLLGDSALYLCASSLSAGGDTQYFGPGTRLTVL.